Listed below are T cell receptor beta chains from one sample, sequenced in a study of breast tumors, draining lymph nodes, adjacent tissues. MiXCR was run by TCRdb on the multiplex PCR reads, yielding one entry per CDR3 protein. The data show 70,000 to 95,000 distinct CDR3 sequences, approximately 19% seen once. The sequenced material came from axillary lymph node tissue. The receptors stem from a female donor with breast cancer. Some clones in this sample may be carry-over from other donors' samples. Each CDR3 is given with its conserved first and last residue. Fields, in order: J gene, D gene, V gene, clone size, CDR3 protein, CDR3 DNA. The D gene is left open where the match is weak. Size values are once, few and many counts, or a class for expanded clones, and some rows have none.

J gene: TRBJ2-3
D gene: NA
V gene: TRBV20-1
clone size: many
CDR3 protein: CSANPARGKGTQYF
CDR3 DNA: TGCAGTGCTAATCCGGCTAGAGGAAAAGGTACGCAGTATTTT

J gene: TRBJ2-7
D gene: TRBD2
V gene: TRBV14
clone size: many
CDR3 protein: CASSQGRTSVDRTYEQYF
CDR3 DNA: TGTGCCAGCAGCCAAGGCCGGACTAGCGTTGATCGAACCTACGAGCAGTACTTC

J gene: TRBJ2-3
D gene: NA
V gene: TRBV11-3
clone size: many
CDR3 protein: CASSREASADTQYF
CDR3 DNA: TGTGCCAGCAGCCGGGAAGCCTCCGCAGATACGCAGTATTTT

J gene: TRBJ2-7
D gene: NA
V gene: TRBV20-1
clone size: many
CDR3 protein: CSAKDGSYEQYF
CDR3 DNA: TGCAGTGCTAAGGACGGATCCTACGAGCAGTACTTC

J gene: TRBJ2-1
D gene: TRBD1
V gene: TRBV7-3
clone size: many
CDR3 protein: CASSLKWTGLNEQFF
CDR3 DNA: TGTGCCAGCAGCTTAAAGTGGACAGGGCTCAATGAGCAGTTCTTC

J gene: TRBJ1-1
D gene: TRBD1
V gene: TRBV28
clone size: NA
CDR3 protein: CASRGDRVGSNTEAFF
CDR3 DNA: TGTGCCAGCAGAGGCGACAGGGTGGGGTCGAACACTGAAGCTTTCTTT

J gene: TRBJ1-4
D gene: NA
V gene: TRBV28
clone size: NA
CDR3 protein: CASNKPGLNNEKLFF
CDR3 DNA: TGTGCCAGCAACAAACCGGGACTGAATAATGAAAAACTGTTTTTT

J gene: TRBJ2-2
D gene: NA
V gene: TRBV12-3/TRBV12-4
clone size: many
CDR3 protein: CASSLAGGRTGELFF
CDR3 DNA: TGTGCCAGCAGTTTAGCGGGAGGCCGCACCGGGGAGCTGTTTTTT

J gene: TRBJ2-7
D gene: NA
V gene: TRBV10-3
clone size: many
CDR3 protein: CAISGTPSYEQYF
CDR3 DNA: TGTGCCATCAGTGGGACACCATCCTACGAGCAGTACTTC

J gene: TRBJ1-3
D gene: NA
V gene: TRBV5-1
clone size: NA
CDR3 protein: CASSLETGNTIYF
CDR3 DNA: TGCGCCAGCAGCTTGGAGACAGGAAACACCATATATTTT

J gene: TRBJ2-5
D gene: TRBD2
V gene: TRBV6-2/TRBV6-3
clone size: many
CDR3 protein: CASSIGGREETQYF
CDR3 DNA: TGTGCCAGCAGTATCGGCGGGAGGGAAGAGACCCAGTACTTC

J gene: TRBJ2-7
D gene: NA
V gene: TRBV18
clone size: NA
CDR3 protein: CASSPGGLSSYEQYF
CDR3 DNA: TGTGCCAGCTCACCAGGTGGACTGAGCTCCTACGAGCAGTACTTC

J gene: TRBJ2-1
D gene: NA
V gene: TRBV5-6
clone size: many
CDR3 protein: CASSFGGRGVDNEQFF
CDR3 DNA: TGTGCCAGCAGCTTCGGCGGTAGAGGGGTGGACAATGAGCAGTTCTTC

J gene: TRBJ1-1
D gene: TRBD1
V gene: TRBV9
clone size: NA
CDR3 protein: CASSVGGGTVNTEAFF
CDR3 DNA: TGTGCCAGCAGCGTAGGGGGAGGGACAGTGAACACTGAAGCTTTCTTT

J gene: TRBJ2-1
D gene: NA
V gene: TRBV20-1
clone size: many
CDR3 protein: CSAQRGFYNEQFF
CDR3 DNA: TGCAGTGCTCAGAGAGGCTTTTACAATGAGCAGTTCTTC

J gene: TRBJ2-2
D gene: NA
V gene: TRBV5-1
clone size: many
CDR3 protein: CASSLDWEVVTGELFF
CDR3 DNA: TGCGCCAGCAGCTTGGATTGGGAGGTGGTCACCGGGGAGCTGTTTTTT

J gene: TRBJ2-1
D gene: TRBD2
V gene: TRBV13
clone size: many
CDR3 protein: CASSLSRLAGADEQFF
CDR3 DNA: TGTGCCAGCAGCTTATCTCGACTAGCGGGAGCGGATGAGCAGTTCTTC

J gene: TRBJ2-1
D gene: TRBD1
V gene: TRBV5-8
clone size: many
CDR3 protein: CASSLGPRQGSNEQFF
CDR3 DNA: TGTGCCAGCAGCCTAGGGCCACGACAGGGATCGAATGAGCAGTTCTTC

J gene: TRBJ2-1
D gene: TRBD2
V gene: TRBV20-1
clone size: many
CDR3 protein: CSARLPGLARHEQFF
CDR3 DNA: TGCAGTGCTAGGCTCCCGGGACTAGCGCGCCATGAGCAGTTCTTC

J gene: TRBJ2-7
D gene: TRBD2
V gene: TRBV28
clone size: NA
CDR3 protein: CASLKGREFAAYEQYF
CDR3 DNA: TGTGCCAGTCTTAAGGGGCGGGAGTTCGCCGCCTACGAGCAGTACTTC

J gene: TRBJ2-3
D gene: NA
V gene: TRBV20-1
clone size: many
CDR3 protein: CSARDFASESTDTQYF
CDR3 DNA: TGCAGTGCTAGAGATTTCGCTAGCGAAAGCACAGATACGCAGTATTTT

J gene: TRBJ1-6
D gene: NA
V gene: TRBV2
clone size: once
CDR3 protein: CASRMDRRLVSPLHF
CDR3 DNA: TGTGCCAGCAGGATGGACCGCCGTCTAGTGTCACCCCTCCACTTT

J gene: TRBJ2-3
D gene: TRBD2
V gene: TRBV9
clone size: many
CDR3 protein: CASSVDPGGTSGRRGDTQYF
CDR3 DNA: TGTGCCAGCAGCGTAGACCCGGGGGGGACTAGCGGGAGAAGGGGAGATACGCAGTATTTT

J gene: TRBJ2-5
D gene: NA
V gene: TRBV9
clone size: many
CDR3 protein: CASSVGGGGETQYF
CDR3 DNA: TGTGCCAGCAGCGTAGGTGGAGGTGGGGAGACCCAGTACTTC

J gene: TRBJ2-1
D gene: TRBD2
V gene: TRBV9
clone size: many
CDR3 protein: CASNKGLAGGNEQFF
CDR3 DNA: TGTGCCAGCAACAAAGGACTAGCGGGAGGGAATGAGCAGTTCTTC

J gene: TRBJ2-2
D gene: TRBD2
V gene: TRBV20-1
clone size: many
CDR3 protein: CSARDYERGGELFF
CDR3 DNA: TGCAGTGCTAGAGATTATGAGCGGGGCGGGGAGCTGTTTTTT

J gene: TRBJ2-5
D gene: NA
V gene: TRBV5-1
clone size: many
CDR3 protein: CASSPVVTGIGETQYF
CDR3 DNA: TGCGCCAGCAGCCCAGTCGTCACAGGGATAGGAGAGACCCAGTACTTC

J gene: TRBJ2-2
D gene: TRBD2
V gene: TRBV7-2
clone size: many
CDR3 protein: CASSLGLAETGELFF
CDR3 DNA: TGTGCCAGCAGCTTAGGACTAGCGGAGACCGGGGAGCTGTTTTTT

J gene: TRBJ2-3
D gene: TRBD2
V gene: TRBV5-6
clone size: many
CDR3 protein: CASSLTSGERDTQYF
CDR3 DNA: TGTGCCAGCAGCTTGACTAGCGGGGAGCGGGATACGCAGTATTTT

J gene: TRBJ1-5
D gene: NA
V gene: TRBV4-2
clone size: many
CDR3 protein: CASSQDTHSNQPQHF
CDR3 DNA: TGTGCCAGCAGCCAGGACACCCATAGCAATCAGCCCCAGCATTTT

J gene: TRBJ2-1
D gene: TRBD2
V gene: TRBV11-2
clone size: many
CDR3 protein: CASSLMAGGGDYNEQFF
CDR3 DNA: TGTGCCAGCAGCTTGATGGCGGGAGGGGGAGACTACAATGAGCAGTTCTTC

J gene: TRBJ2-1
D gene: NA
V gene: TRBV10-1
clone size: many
CDR3 protein: CASSYAYQGPMNEQFF
CDR3 DNA: TGCGCCAGCAGTTACGCTTATCAGGGACCCATGAATGAGCAGTTCTTC

J gene: TRBJ1-2
D gene: NA
V gene: TRBV28
clone size: NA
CDR3 protein: CASSGGLRYGYTF
CDR3 DNA: TGTGCCAGCAGCGGGGGACTCCGCTATGGCTACACCTTC

J gene: TRBJ1-2
D gene: NA
V gene: TRBV20-1
clone size: many
CDR3 protein: CSAFPNYGYTF
CDR3 DNA: TGCAGTGCCTTTCCGAACTATGGCTACACCTTC

J gene: TRBJ1-5
D gene: NA
V gene: TRBV7-2
clone size: many
CDR3 protein: CASSSDRNQPQHF
CDR3 DNA: TGTGCCAGCAGCTCCGACAGAAATCAGCCCCAGCATTTT

J gene: TRBJ2-7
D gene: TRBD1
V gene: TRBV2
clone size: many
CDR3 protein: CASKGTGSSYEQYF
CDR3 DNA: TGTGCCAGCAAAGGGACAGGGAGCTCCTACGAGCAGTACTTC

J gene: TRBJ2-3
D gene: NA
V gene: TRBV2
clone size: many
CDR3 protein: CASSADAITDTQYF
CDR3 DNA: TGTGCCAGCAGTGCAGATGCGATCACAGATACGCAGTATTTT

J gene: TRBJ1-3
D gene: NA
V gene: TRBV11-2
clone size: many
CDR3 protein: CASSSRLASGNTIYF
CDR3 DNA: TGTGCCAGCAGCTCCCGGTTGGCCTCTGGAAACACCATATATTTT

J gene: TRBJ2-7
D gene: NA
V gene: TRBV5-5
clone size: many
CDR3 protein: CASSLEPGSPYEQYF
CDR3 DNA: TGTGCCAGCAGCTTGGAGCCAGGGTCGCCCTACGAGCAGTACTTC

J gene: TRBJ2-5
D gene: NA
V gene: TRBV3-1
clone size: many
CDR3 protein: CASSQDRVRQGETQYF
CDR3 DNA: TGTGCCAGCAGCCAAGATCGGGTGCGGCAGGGGGAGACCCAGTACTTC

J gene: TRBJ2-6
D gene: NA
V gene: TRBV6-5
clone size: many
CDR3 protein: CASSYSTGANVLTF
CDR3 DNA: TGTGCCAGCAGTTACTCAACTGGGGCCAACGTCCTGACTTTC

J gene: TRBJ1-2
D gene: NA
V gene: TRBV11-2
clone size: many
CDR3 protein: CASSASGAPYGYTF
CDR3 DNA: TGTGCCAGCAGCGCCTCGGGGGCCCCATATGGCTACACCTTC

J gene: TRBJ1-2
D gene: NA
V gene: TRBV7-2
clone size: many
CDR3 protein: CASSTRQRDYGYTF
CDR3 DNA: TGTGCCAGCAGCACCCGACAGAGAGACTATGGCTACACCTTC

J gene: TRBJ1-5
D gene: TRBD1
V gene: TRBV6-2/TRBV6-3
clone size: few
CDR3 protein: CASRLKTGQVTSPGPQHF
CDR3 DNA: TGTGCCAGCAGACTGAAGACGGGACAGGTGACTAGTCCGGGGCCCCAGCATTTT

J gene: TRBJ2-7
D gene: TRBD2
V gene: TRBV20-1
clone size: many
CDR3 protein: CSAASGRVYEQYF
CDR3 DNA: TGCAGTGCTGCCAGCGGGAGGGTCTACGAGCAGTACTTC

J gene: TRBJ2-7
D gene: TRBD2
V gene: TRBV7-6
clone size: many
CDR3 protein: CASSLVSGGPGHQKGSYEQYF
CDR3 DNA: TGTGCCAGCAGCTTAGTTTCGGGGGGGCCGGGACACCAAAAGGGGAGCTACGAGCAGTACTTC

J gene: TRBJ2-5
D gene: NA
V gene: TRBV20-1
clone size: many
CDR3 protein: CSASGGHRETQYF
CDR3 DNA: TGCAGTGCTTCTGGGGGACACCGAGAGACCCAGTACTTC

J gene: TRBJ2-5
D gene: TRBD1
V gene: TRBV6-2/TRBV6-3
clone size: many
CDR3 protein: CASTPQGQEETQYF
CDR3 DNA: TGTGCCAGCACCCCACAAGGACAGGAAGAGACCCAGTACTTC

J gene: TRBJ2-1
D gene: TRBD1
V gene: TRBV2
clone size: many
CDR3 protein: CASTPGQGPSQFF
CDR3 DNA: TGTGCCAGCACTCCGGGACAGGGTCCTTCACAGTTCTTC